This paragraph covers one TCR beta chain sequence. The V end lost 1 base, the J end lost 0 bases, and 10 bases lay between the germline ends. Germline V gene data show CDR1 as MGHRA and CDR2 as YSYEKL. The CDR3 runs to 17 residues. The data belong to a study of cytomegalovirus exposure and HLA in healthy donors. PCR involved 60 Vbeta and 13 Jbeta primers. Data came from immunoSEQ multiplex PCR; TCRdb stores just in-frame clones and leaves some out. Here the sample spans roughly 150,000 clones, approximately 76% being singletons. V usage is TRBV4-1 and J usage is TRBJ1-6; the D is unclear. The source is a woman in her late teens or twenties in good health and CMV-seropositive. The source material was PBMCs. CDR3 DNA: TGCGCCAGCAGCCAAGGTTCAGGAAGCTCCTATAATTCACCCCTCCACTTT. It yields the protein CASSQGSGSSYNSPLHF.